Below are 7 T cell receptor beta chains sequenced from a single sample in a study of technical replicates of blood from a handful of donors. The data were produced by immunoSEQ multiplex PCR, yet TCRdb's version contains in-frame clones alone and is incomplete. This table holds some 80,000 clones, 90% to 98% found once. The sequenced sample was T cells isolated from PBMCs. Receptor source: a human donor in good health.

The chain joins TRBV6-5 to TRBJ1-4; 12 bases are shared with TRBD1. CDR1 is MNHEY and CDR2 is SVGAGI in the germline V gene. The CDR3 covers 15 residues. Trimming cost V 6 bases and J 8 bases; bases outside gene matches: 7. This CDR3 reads CASSFGTGGLEKLFF. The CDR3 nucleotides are TGTGCCAGCAGCTTTGGGACAGGGGGCTTAGAAAAACTGTTTTTT.

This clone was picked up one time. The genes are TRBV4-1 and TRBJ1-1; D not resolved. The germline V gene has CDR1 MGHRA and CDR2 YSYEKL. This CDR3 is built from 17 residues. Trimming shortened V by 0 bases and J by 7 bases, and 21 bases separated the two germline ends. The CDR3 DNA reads TGCGCCAGCAGCCAAGATCTCAGAGCGGCTGGGAACGGTGAAGCTTTCTTT. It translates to CASSQDLRAAGNGEAFF.

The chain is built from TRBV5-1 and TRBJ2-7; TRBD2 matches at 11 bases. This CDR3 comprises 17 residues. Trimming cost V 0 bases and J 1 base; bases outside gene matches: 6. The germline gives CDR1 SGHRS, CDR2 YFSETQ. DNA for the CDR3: TGCGCCAGCAGCTTGGCGCTACTAGCGGGGGTATCCTACGAGCAGTACTTC. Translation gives CASSLALLAGVSYEQYF.

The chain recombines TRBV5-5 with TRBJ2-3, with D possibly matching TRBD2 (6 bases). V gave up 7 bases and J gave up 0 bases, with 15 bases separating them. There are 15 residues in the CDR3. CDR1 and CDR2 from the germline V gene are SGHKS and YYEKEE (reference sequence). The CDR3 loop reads CASHGRAGSTDTQYF. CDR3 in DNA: TGTGCCAGCCATGGACGGGCGGGGAGCACAGATACGCAGTATTTT.

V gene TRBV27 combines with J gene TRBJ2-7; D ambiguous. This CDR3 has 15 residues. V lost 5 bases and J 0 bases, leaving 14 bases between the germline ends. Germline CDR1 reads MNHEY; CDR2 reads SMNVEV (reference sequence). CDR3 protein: CASSLGFEVSYEQYF. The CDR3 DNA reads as TGTGCCAGCAGTCTGGGTTTTGAGGTCTCCTACGAGCAGTACTTC.

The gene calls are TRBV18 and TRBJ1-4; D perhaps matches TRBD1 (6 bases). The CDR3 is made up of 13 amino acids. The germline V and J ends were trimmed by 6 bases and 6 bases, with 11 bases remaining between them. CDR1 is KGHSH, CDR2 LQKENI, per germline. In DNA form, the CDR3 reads TGTGCCAGCTCTGAACAGGGTGATGAAAAACTGTTTTTT. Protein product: CASSEQGDEKLFF.

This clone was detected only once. The CDR3 sequence: CASSLDEGAYAFF. DNA of the CDR3: TGTGCCAGCAGCTTAGACGAGGGGGCGTATGCTTTCTTT. The rearrangement links TRBV7-6 to TRBJ1-1; 7 bases fit TRBD1. V lost 1 base, J lost 11 bases, and 7 bases stayed unmatched. The CDR3 runs 13 residues. Germline V CDR1 and CDR2: SGHVS, FNYEAQ.